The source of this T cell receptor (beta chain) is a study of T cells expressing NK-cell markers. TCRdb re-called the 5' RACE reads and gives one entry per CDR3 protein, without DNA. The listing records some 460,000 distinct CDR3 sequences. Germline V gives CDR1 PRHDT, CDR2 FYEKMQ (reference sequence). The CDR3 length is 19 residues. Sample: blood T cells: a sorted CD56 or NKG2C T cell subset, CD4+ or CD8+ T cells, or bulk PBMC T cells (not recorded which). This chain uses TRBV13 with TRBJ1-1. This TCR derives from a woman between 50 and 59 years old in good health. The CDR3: CASSLLYRRVEEGNTEAFF.